This T cell receptor beta chain was profiled in a study of blood T cells in healthy people across ages. Study-level findings and limits: Higher diversity and more naive CD4+ cells were features of long-lived donors, compared to aged donors.

Sample-barcoded 5' priming and a J-beta primer mix drove a second PCR of 7 to 11 cycles. From each sample, at least 3 million paired-end reads containing CDR3 were obtained. TCRdb re-derived calls from the 5' RACE reads in MiXCR, one entry per CDR3 protein. This table holds over 500,000 distinct CDR3 sequences, about 51% found once. The CDR3 is 14 amino acids. V was shortened by 4 bases and J by 0 bases, with 13 bases between the two germline ends. CDR1 is DFQATT, CDR2 SNEGSKA, per germline (reference sequence). Russia was home to the donors, healthy Caucasian individuals aged about 6 to 90. For every donor, a draw yielded around 10 milliliters of peripheral blood. Concerning this clonotype: The antigen remains unidentified.

This receptor was taken from a woman older than 75 in good health. The V call is TRBV20-1, the J call TRBJ2-7; D remains unclear. Sequencing was carried out using blood. This chain's CDR3 is CSAKATLSSYEQYF. The CDR3 bases are TGCAGTGCTAAAGCTACCCTTAGCTCCTACGAGCAGTACTTC.